This T cell receptor (beta chain) was identified in a study of OX40 agonist ivuxolimab in advanced cancers. The protocol was immunoSEQ multiplex PCR, while the TCRdb copy is restricted to in-frame clones and leaves out a portion. The sample holds more than 65,000 clones, roughly 88% seen once. A single count supports this clone. Germline CDR1 MNHNY, CDR2 SVGAGI (reference sequence). This CDR3 has 16 residues. Trimming removed 6 bases at V and 0 bases at J, with 14 bases between. The sample was CD4+ or CD8+ T cells sorted from blood, taken in a trial of the OX40 agonist ivuxolimab. The source of this sequence is an adult with an advanced solid tumor such as melanoma, head and neck, liver or kidney cancer. The chain joins TRBV6-6 to TRBJ1-4; weak D call: TRBD1 (6 bases). The CDR3 here is CASSYGQPPTNEKLFF. In DNA form, the CDR3 reads TGTGCCAGCAGCTATGGACAGCCTCCAACTAATGAAAAACTGTTTTTT.